The clone carrying this T cell receptor beta chain was found a few times. No antigen is known for it. These data are taken from a study of identifying expanded T cells in peripheral blood. The method was immunoSEQ multiplex PCR; TCRdb's version includes in-frame clones alone and lacks a portion of them. The sample lists around 90,000 clones, about 87% occurring once. Findings of the study overall: Over around two and four weeks, about 15 and 18 clones changed, versus approximately 1.2 between replicates.

No infections or other immune events were documented during collection. Germline V gives CDR1 MNHGY, CDR2 SAAAGT. This CDR3 comprises 15 residues. The V end was cut by 6 bases, the J end by 11 bases, with 25 bases between. The receptor comes from a person aged 18 to 75 in good health. The chain uses TRBV6-8 and TRBJ1-1; maybe TRBD1 (5 bases). The sequenced sample was blood. The CDR3 region is CASRIPGPQQAGAFF. CDR3 sequence (DNA): TGTGCCAGCAGGATTCCGGGACCCCAACAAGCGGGGGCTTTCTTT.